What follows is one T cell receptor beta chain and its context. Other DNA sequences in this sample translate to the same CDR3. Germline trimming cut 5 bases from V and 5 bases from J; bases unmatched to any gene: 5. This CDR3 comprises 13 residues. Germline CDR1 is SSHAT and CDR2 is FNYEAQ (reference sequence). This entry belongs to a study of OX40 agonist ivuxolimab in advanced cancers. The method was immunoSEQ multiplex PCR; TCRdb's version includes in-frame clones alone and lacks a portion of them. Among over 90,000 clones listed, around 90% were seen once. The TCR comes from an adult with an advanced solid tumor such as melanoma, head and neck, liver or kidney cancer. This chain joins TRBV7-7 and TRBJ2-5, with TRBD1 matching over 7 bases. The sample was CD4+ or CD8+ T cells sorted from blood, taken in a trial of the OX40 agonist ivuxolimab. The CDR3 coding sequence is TGTGCCAGCAGCCTGGGACAGCAGGAGACCCAGTACTTC. It specifies CASSLGQQETQYF.